The 7 T cell receptor beta chains listed next were all sequenced from one sample in a study of human T cells and chemical hapten exposure. Treatment meaning: therapeutic diphenylcyclopropenone sensitization with weekly scalp DPC. The library attached unique molecular identifiers to individual cDNA molecules. TCRdb redid the calling of the reads with MiXCR, one entry per CDR3 protein. The sample table includes about 25 distinct CDR3 sequences. The material sequenced was whole blood, taken before DPC sensitization or 2, 6, or about 24 weeks after (not recorded which). These receptors all come from an adult with alopecia areata. Some clones in this sample may be carry-over from other donors' samples. This table probably holds off-target reads from a library built for another chain.

The sample holds a few counts of this clonotype. The rearrangement uses TRBV3-1 and TRBJ1-1, with D maybe TRBD1 (6 bases). The CDR3 runs to 14 residues. CDR1 LGHDT and CDR2 YNNKEL come from the germline V gene (reference sequence). The V end was cut by 0 bases, the J end by 8 bases, with 13 bases between. For the CDR3, the DNA is TGTGCCAGCAGCCAAGATGACAGGTCAGGAGAAGCTTTCTTT. It translates to CASSQDDRSGEAFF.

The V gene is TRBV29-1, the J gene TRBJ2-1; D uncertain. Trimming cost V 6 bases and J 4 bases, with 4 bases left between them. Germline V gene lookup returns CDR1 SQVTM and CDR2 ANQGSEA. CDR3 size: 10 residues. CDR3 residues: CSVSYNEQFF. The DNA for the CDR3 is TGCAGCGTCTCATACAATGAGCAGTTCTTC.

This chain links TRBV28 with TRBJ1-1; D gene uncertain. Germline CDR1 and CDR2: MDHEN and SYDVKM. V dropped 3 bases and J dropped 3 bases, with 8 bases sitting between them. CDR3 length: 13 residues. The CDR3 sequence: CASSLSSDTEAFF. Written as DNA, the CDR3 is TGTGCCAGCAGTTTGAGTTCGGACACTGAAGCTTTCTTT.

CDR3 loop: CSALPANEQFF. CDR3 coding DNA: TGCAGTGCTCTCCCCGCAAATGAGCAGTTCTTC. This chain uses TRBV20-1 with TRBJ2-1; D is ambiguous. V was cut by 5 bases and J by 7 bases, with 9 bases left in between. Germline V gene lookup returns CDR1 DFQATT and CDR2 SNEGSKA (reference sequence). The CDR3 length is 11 residues.

The rearrangement uses TRBV27 and TRBJ1-1; no reliable D call. Germline V gene data show CDR1 as MNHEY and CDR2 as SMNVEV (reference sequence). The CDR3 extends over 17 amino acids. The V and J ends lost 7 bases and 6 bases respectively, with 27 bases between them. CDR3 region: CASTPGGYRNILSEAFF. CDR3 nucleotides: TGTGCCAGCACCCCCGGTGGTTATCGGAACATCCTTTCTGAAGCTTTCTTT.

The genes are TRBV28 and TRBJ1-6; D gene ambiguous. The V gene's germline CDR1 is MDHEN and CDR2 SYDVKM. The CDR3 extends over 16 amino acids. V lost 4 bases to trimming and J lost 0 bases, with 10 bases between them. The CDR3 loop is CASSSVLSSYNSPLHF. The CDR3 region has the DNA TGTGCCAGCAGTTCCGTTTTGAGCTCCTATAATTCACCCCTCCACTTT.

The chain links TRBV5-1 to TRBJ2-3; TRBD1 might be the D (6 bases). The CDR3 length is 15 residues. The V gene lost 0 bases and the J gene lost 3 bases, with 11 bases spanning the gap. Per the germline V gene, CDR1 is SGHRS and CDR2 is YFSETQ. The CDR3 nucleotides are TGCGCCAGCAGCTTGGACAGGGTCGCGACAGATACGCAGTATTTT. It specifies CASSLDRVATDTQYF.